The 4 T cell receptor beta chains below come from one sample, sequenced in a study of cytomegalovirus exposure and HLA in healthy donors. PCR was performed using 60 Vbeta and 13 Jbeta primers. Sequencing was performed with immunoSEQ multiplex PCR; in TCRdb, only in-frame clones are kept and a portion is missing. The profile shows some 180,000 clones, about 80% of them singletons. The sequenced material came from PBMCs. The source of these receptors is a man aged 40-49 years in good health and CMV-seronegative.

This clone was detected only once. As DNA, the CDR3 is TGTGCCAGCAGCCTCACAGGTAGTAATGAAAAACTGTTTTTT. It is translated as CASSLTGSNEKLFF. The rearrangement joins TRBV9 to TRBJ1-4; a weak D match, TRBD1 (5 bases). The CDR3 spans 14 residues. With 4 bases removed from V and 4 bases from J, the gap between germline ends came to 11 bases. Germline loops: CDR1 SGDLS, CDR2 YYNGEE. Full variable domain (missing parts from reference TRBV9 and TRBJ1-4): DSGVTQTPKHLITATGQRVTLRCSPRSGDLSVYWYQQSLDQGLQFLIQYYNGEERAKGNILERFSAQQFPDLHSELNLSSLELGDSALYFCASSLTGSNEKLFFGSGTQLSVL.

The chain has TRBV28 and TRBJ2-1, with D possibly matching TRBD2 (5 bases). The germline V gene encodes CDR1 MDHEN and CDR2 SYDVKM. This CDR3 has 16 residues. V gave up 5 bases and J gave up 5 bases, with 19 bases separating them. CDR3 residues: CASSPNSGSSNNEQFF. DNA of the CDR3: TGTGCCAGCAGTCCGAATAGTGGGAGTTCCAACAATGAGCAGTTCTTC.

The chain couples TRBV5-4 to TRBJ2-2; 9 nucleotides align to TRBD2. The length of the CDR3 is 16 residues. In germline, CDR1 is SGHNT, CDR2 YYREEE (reference sequence). V trimming: 4 bases; J trimming: 4 bases; junction bases outside the gene matches: 8. This CDR3 is CASSTPGLAGTGELFF. In DNA form, the CDR3 reads TGTGCCAGCAGCACCCCGGGACTAGCTGGCACCGGGGAGCTGTTTTTT.

This rearrangement joins TRBV29-1 to TRBJ2-1; 8 nucleotides agree with TRBD2. CDR3 size: 17 residues. Germline V gene data show CDR1 as SQVTM and CDR2 as ANQGSEA. V was clipped by 4 bases and J by 6 bases; unmatched bases: 17. CDR3 coding DNA: TGCAGCGTTGGACGTGACGGGGGGGCCGAGATTAGCAATGAGCAGTTCTTC. Amino acids: CSVGRDGGAEISNEQFF.